This entry lists 13 T cell receptor beta chains sequenced from one sample in a study of human T cells and chemical hapten exposure. Time point in this sample: patch test 2, 6 weeks after DPC sensitization. Noted treatment: therapeutic diphenylcyclopropenone sensitization with weekly scalp DPC. TCRdb ran MiXCR on the RACE reads and lists one entry per CDR3 protein. The profile covers under 100,000 distinct CDR3 sequences, with roughly an eighth appearing a single time and 2.5% to 4% taken by the ten largest. The source material was whole blood, sampled in connection with sensitization to the hapten diphenylcyclopropenone (DPC). These receptors came from a woman in her thirties or forties with alopecia areata. Some clones in this sample may be carry-over from other donors' samples.

Of note for this clonotype: A read error may explain this, as a much larger clone is one base away. V and J are TRBV5-8 and TRBJ1-1, with D unresolved. CDR1 is SGHTS and CDR2 is YDEGEE in the germline V gene. The CDR3 runs 13 residues. CDR3: CASSPDLNTQAFF. CDR3 nucleotide sequence: TGTGCCAGCAGTCCGGACCTGAACACTCAAGCTTTCTTT.

This clonotype has at least ten counts. The chain is built from TRBV6-1 and TRBJ2-7, with 11 positions matching TRBD2. Germline V gives CDR1 MNHNS, CDR2 SASEGT. The CDR3 contains 14 residues. Trimming at V came to 1 base and at J to 6 bases, leaving 2 bases not matched to a gene. The CDR3 protein is CASSEEGLAGEQYF. The CDR3 nucleotides read TGTGCCAGCAGTGAAGAAGGACTAGCGGGCGAGCAGTACTTC.

This clonotype was counted between two and nine times. CDR3 in DNA: TGTGCCAGCAGCTTAGCGAGACAACCCACCGGGGAGCTGTTTTTT. The encoded protein is CASSLARQPTGELFF. The V gene is TRBV7-2, the J gene TRBJ2-2; D is unclear. Looked up from germline, CDR1 is SGHTA and CDR2 is FQGNSA. Trimming stripped 0 bases from V and 4 bases from J, with 9 bases between. This CDR3 spans 15 amino acids.

A few counts support this clonotype. V gene TRBV7-9 combines with J gene TRBJ2-2; possible D gene TRBD1, 7 bases. CDR1 and CDR2 (germline): SEHNR, FQNEAQ (reference sequence). Trimming removed 4 bases from V and 4 bases from J, with 16 bases in between. The CDR3 is 16 residues long. The chain's CDR3 is CASSSFSQGGTGELFF. The DNA of the CDR3 is TGTGCCAGCAGCTCCTTCTCGCAGGGGGGCACCGGGGAGCTGTTTTTT.

At least ten counts were recorded for this clonotype. The V call is TRBV2, the J call TRBJ1-6; possible D gene TRBD1, 5 bases. Germline lookup yields CDR1 SNHLY and CDR2 FYNNEI. V was pared by 0 bases and J by 9 bases, with 9 bases between. CDR3 size: 14 residues. The CDR3 is CASSEAQQVSPLHF. The CDR3 bases are TGTGCCAGCAGTGAAGCCCAACAGGTTTCACCCCTCCACTTT.

This clonotype was observed at least ten times. This chain joins TRBV7-9 and TRBJ2-1; tentative D call: TRBD1 (6 bases). Germline loops: CDR1 SEHNR, CDR2 FQNEAQ (reference sequence). V was clipped by 0 bases and J by 0 bases, with 12 bases between them. The CDR3 is 17 residues long. The CDR3 reads CASSLAGGLSSYNEQFF. The CDR3 nucleotides read TGTGCCAGCAGCTTAGCTGGGGGCCTGAGCTCCTACAATGAGCAGTTCTTC.

The genes are TRBV7-2 and TRBJ1-2; no clear D gene. CDR3 size: 13 residues. The germline CDR1 and CDR2 sequences are SGHTA and FQGNSA. V was shortened by 5 bases and J by 7 bases, with 14 bases between the two germline ends. The CDR3 bases are TGTGCCAGCAGCCTACATCGGCTGTCTGGCTACACCTTC. Translated, it gives CASSLHRLSGYTF.

This chain joins TRBV11-2 and TRBJ2-7, with 9 bases lining up with TRBD1. The CDR3 totals 15 residues. V trimming: 1 base; J trimming: 6 bases; junction bases outside the gene matches: 7. CDR1 and CDR2 (germline): SGHAT, FQNNGV. The CDR3 DNA reads TGTGCCAGCAGCTTAGGACGGGACAGGGTGTCCGAGCAGTACTTC. As protein: CASSLGRDRVSEQYF.

The genes are TRBV12-3 or TRBV12-4 and TRBJ2-7; 7 bases align to TRBD2. This CDR3 is built from 13 residues. V was pared by 3 bases and J by 3 bases, with 2 bases of the junction left unmatched. The chain's CDR3 is CASSFAGDYEQYF. For the CDR3, the DNA is TGTGCCAGCAGTTTTGCGGGAGACTACGAGCAGTACTTC.

There are many counts of this clonotype. This chain joins TRBV10-3 and TRBJ2-1; D is possibly TRBD2 (7 bases). The CDR3 runs 15 residues. Germline V lookup: CDR1 ENHRY, CDR2 SYGVKD. With 6 bases removed from V and 2 bases from J, the gap between germline ends came to 14 bases. The CDR3 sequence is CAIRTRGATYNEQFF. The CDR3 DNA reads TGTGCCATCAGGACCCGGGGGGCCACCTACAATGAGCAGTTCTTC.

In this sample, this clonotype turned up a few times. The chain is built from TRBV29-1 and TRBJ2-1; D gene ambiguous. Germline lookup yields CDR1 SQVTM and CDR2 ANQGSEA. Trimming removed 7 bases from V and 10 bases from J, with 11 bases in between. The CDR3 consists of 10 residues. CDR3 sequence: CSASRAEQFF. The CDR3 DNA reads as TGCAGCGCCTCTAGAGCGGAGCAGTTCTTC.

At least ten counts were recorded for this clonotype. V gene TRBV29-1 combines with J gene TRBJ2-4, with unresolved D. V lost 5 bases, J lost 7 bases, and 18 bases lay in between. Germline V gene data show CDR1 as SQVTM and CDR2 as ANQGSEA. The CDR3 length is 14 residues. As DNA, the CDR3 is TGCAGCGTTCTTCGAACAGATTACGGGAACATTCAGTACTTC. Its protein is CSVLRTDYGNIQYF.

This clonotype occurred a few times. The chain couples TRBV7-9 to TRBJ2-3, with D tentatively TRBD1 (5 bases). The CDR3 has 13 amino acids. Per the germline V gene, CDR1 is SEHNR and CDR2 is FQNEAQ (reference sequence). Trimming left V 5 bases short and J 3 bases short, with 9 bases between. The CDR3 spells CASSPRQTDTQYF. The DNA for the CDR3 is TGTGCCAGCAGCCCGAGACAGACAGATACGCAGTATTTT.